This T cell receptor (beta chain) was recorded in a study of CD8 T cells in ankylosing spondylitis. Using its own MiXCR run on the 5' RACE reads, TCRdb lists one record per CDR3 protein. The data show a few hundred thousand distinct CDR3 sequences, with about 20% seen just once and roughly 8% held by the top ten. This clonotype was seen a handful of times. The sequenced sample consisted of blood, either unsorted or a sorted T cell fraction (not recorded which). This receptor was taken from a male donor with ankylosing spondylitis or in good health (not recorded which).

The CDR3 DNA reads as TGTGCCAGCAGTTACTCGGGACAGGGCAACACCGGGGAGCTGTTTTTT. Amino acid sequence: CASSYSGQGNTGELFF. The chain carries TRBV6-5 and TRBJ2-2, with 9 positions matching TRBD1. Germline trimming cut 0 bases from V and 2 bases from J; bases unmatched to any gene: 1. This CDR3 has 16 residues. The germline gives CDR1 MNHEY, CDR2 SVGAGI.